This T cell receptor beta chain was sequenced for a study of blood T cell repertoires in COVID-19. Repertoires were generated with immunoSEQ multiplex PCR, while TCRdb's copy carries only in-frame clones and drops some. The profile shows roughly 150,000 clones, 84% of them singletons. The CDR3 length is 13 residues. This clonotype was obtained from a woman aged 45-60 years in a cohort sampled during active or convalescent COVID-19. The J gene is TRBJ1-4, the V gene TRBV21-1; the table names TRBD1, a call not compared with the DNA. TRBV21-1 is given as a pseudogene. The sample was peripheral blood. DNA of the CDR3: TGTGCCAGCAGCAAGATAGGGGGCGAAAAACTGTTTTTT. As protein: CASSKIGGEKLFF.